Listed here are 2 T cell receptor beta chains from one sample, sequenced in a study of T cells in Graves' hyperthyroidism and ophthalmopathy (dated by TCRdb to the late 2010s). Library generation was performed with multiplex PCR. Sequencing took place on an Illumina HiSeq 2000. The TCR beta CDR3 regions were amplified from RNA transcripts. For the first round of RT-PCR on the TCR CDR3, the HTBI primer set was used together with the Qiagen OneStep RT-PCR kit. TCRdb reprocessing: public reads trimmed at Q25 with fastp, clones called with MiXCR, in-frame beta chains kept. Duplicate CDR3 protein sequences are folded into a single record with the most common DNA and genes. The sample records some 600,000 distinct CDR3 sequences, roughly 14% of which are singletons. More than 4.5% of the sample is taken by the ten largest. What was sequenced was blood. The receptors shown here come from a woman aged 25 to 45 with Graves' hyperthyroidism that later progressed to Graves' ophthalmopathy.

The chain employs TRBV5-4 and TRBJ1-4, with 7 bases identical to TRBD1. Trimming cost V 4 bases and J 5 bases; bases outside gene matches: 8. This CDR3 region has 15 residues. Germline V gene sequence: CDR1 SGHNT, CDR2 YYREEE (reference sequence). In DNA, the CDR3 is TGTGCCAGCAGCCGGGAAGGGACAGTGAATGAAAAACTGTTTTTT. Protein: CASSREGTVNEKLFF.

The chain employs TRBV3-1 and TRBJ2-4, with D perhaps being TRBD1 or TRBD2 (6 bases each). The V end lost 2 bases, the J end lost 3 bases, and 14 bases lay between the germline ends. Germline assignment: CDR1 LGHDT and CDR2 YNNKEL (reference sequence). The CDR3 is 16 residues long. The DNA for the CDR3 is TGTGCCAGCAGCCAATTGGGGGGCCTAAGCAAAAACATTCAGTACTTC. It codes for CASSQLGGLSKNIQYF.